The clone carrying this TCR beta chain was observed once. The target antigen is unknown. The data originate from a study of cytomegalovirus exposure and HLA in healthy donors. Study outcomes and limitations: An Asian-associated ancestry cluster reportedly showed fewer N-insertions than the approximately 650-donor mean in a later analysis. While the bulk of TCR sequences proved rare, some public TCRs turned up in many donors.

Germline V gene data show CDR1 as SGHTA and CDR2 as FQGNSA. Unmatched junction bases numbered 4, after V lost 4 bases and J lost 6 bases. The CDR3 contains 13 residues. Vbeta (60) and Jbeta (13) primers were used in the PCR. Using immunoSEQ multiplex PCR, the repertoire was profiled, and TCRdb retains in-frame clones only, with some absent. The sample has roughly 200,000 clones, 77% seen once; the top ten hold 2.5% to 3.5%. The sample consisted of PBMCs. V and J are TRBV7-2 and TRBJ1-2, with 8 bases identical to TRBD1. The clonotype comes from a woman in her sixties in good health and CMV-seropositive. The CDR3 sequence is CASSSDRANGYTF. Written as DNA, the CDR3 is TGTGCCAGCAGCTCGGACAGGGCCAATGGCTACACCTTC.